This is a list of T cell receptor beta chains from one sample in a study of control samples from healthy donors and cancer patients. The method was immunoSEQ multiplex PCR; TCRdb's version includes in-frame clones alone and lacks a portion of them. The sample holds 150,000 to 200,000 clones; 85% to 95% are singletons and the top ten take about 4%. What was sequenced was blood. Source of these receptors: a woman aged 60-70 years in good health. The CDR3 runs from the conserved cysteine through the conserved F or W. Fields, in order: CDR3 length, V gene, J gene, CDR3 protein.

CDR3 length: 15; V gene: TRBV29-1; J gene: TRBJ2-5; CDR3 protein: CSVEGLAGGKETQYF
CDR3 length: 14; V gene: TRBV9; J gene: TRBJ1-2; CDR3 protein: CASSAGHNLYGYTF
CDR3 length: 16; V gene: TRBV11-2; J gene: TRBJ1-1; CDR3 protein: CASSFTGTGYLAEAFF
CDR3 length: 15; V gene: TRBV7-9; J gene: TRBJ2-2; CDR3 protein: CASSFGGANTGELFF
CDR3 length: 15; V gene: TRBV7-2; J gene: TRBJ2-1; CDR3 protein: CASSRSRLQNNEQFF
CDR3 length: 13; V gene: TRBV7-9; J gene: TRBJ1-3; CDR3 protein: CASSPGVGNTIYF
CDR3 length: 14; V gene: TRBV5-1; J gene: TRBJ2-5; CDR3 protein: CASSLSGVQETQYF
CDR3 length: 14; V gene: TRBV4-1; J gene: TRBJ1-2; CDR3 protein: CASSWDVENYGYTF
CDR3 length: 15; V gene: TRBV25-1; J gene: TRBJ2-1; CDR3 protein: CASSETTGVNNEQFF
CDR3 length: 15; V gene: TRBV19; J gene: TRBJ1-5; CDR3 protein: CASSIMGRSNQPQHF
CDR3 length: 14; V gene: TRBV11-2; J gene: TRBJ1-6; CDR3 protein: CASSQDRAELPLHF
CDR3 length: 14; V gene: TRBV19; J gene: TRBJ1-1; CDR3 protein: CASSIRTANTEAFF
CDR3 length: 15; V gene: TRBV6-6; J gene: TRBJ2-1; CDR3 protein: CASSFDGGPHNEQFF
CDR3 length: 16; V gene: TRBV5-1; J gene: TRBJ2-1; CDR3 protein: CASSLDPRGTYNEQFF
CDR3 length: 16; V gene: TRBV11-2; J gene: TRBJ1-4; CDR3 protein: CASSLGGSETNEKLFF
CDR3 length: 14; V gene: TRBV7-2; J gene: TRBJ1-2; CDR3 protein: CASSVNRENYGYTF
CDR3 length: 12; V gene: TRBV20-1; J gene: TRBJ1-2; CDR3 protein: CSASPPGFGYTF
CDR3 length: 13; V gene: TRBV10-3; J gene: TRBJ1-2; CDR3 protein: CAIRDSRSYGYTF
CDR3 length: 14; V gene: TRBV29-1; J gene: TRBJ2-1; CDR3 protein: CSAYSGGAPRQQFF
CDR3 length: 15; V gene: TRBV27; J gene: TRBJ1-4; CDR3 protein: CASRTLGQNHGKLFF
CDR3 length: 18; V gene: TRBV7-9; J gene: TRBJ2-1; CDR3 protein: CASSLDARGLARYNEQFF
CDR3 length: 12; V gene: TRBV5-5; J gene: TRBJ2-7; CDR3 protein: CASSLRGVEQYF
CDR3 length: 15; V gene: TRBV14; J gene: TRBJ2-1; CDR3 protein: CASSSYGTVYNEQFF
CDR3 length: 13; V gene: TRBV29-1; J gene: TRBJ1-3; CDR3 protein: CSAKDIPGNTIYF
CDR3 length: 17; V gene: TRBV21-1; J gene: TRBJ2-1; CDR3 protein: CASSDPAGTGHKNEQFF
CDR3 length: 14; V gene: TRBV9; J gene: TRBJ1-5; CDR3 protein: CASSVGQDNQPQHF
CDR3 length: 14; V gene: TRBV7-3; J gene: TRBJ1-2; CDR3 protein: CASSLGGIGYGYTF
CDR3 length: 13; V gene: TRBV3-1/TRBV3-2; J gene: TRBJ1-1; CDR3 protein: CASSPWTGGEAFF
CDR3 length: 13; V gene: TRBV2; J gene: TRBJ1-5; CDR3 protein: CASKGQVNQPQHF
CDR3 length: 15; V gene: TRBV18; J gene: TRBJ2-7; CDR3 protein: CASSGRTGPSYEQYF
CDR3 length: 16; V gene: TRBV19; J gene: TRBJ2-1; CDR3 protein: CASSMDSGGRGNEQFF
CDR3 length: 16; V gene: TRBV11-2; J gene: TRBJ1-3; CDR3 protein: CASSVPTAVSGNTIYF
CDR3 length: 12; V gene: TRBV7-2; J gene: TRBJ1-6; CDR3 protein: CASSLQESPLHF
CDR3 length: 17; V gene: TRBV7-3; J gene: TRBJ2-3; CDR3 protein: CASSLRPSGGDTDTQYF
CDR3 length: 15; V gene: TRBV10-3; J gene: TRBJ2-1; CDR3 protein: CAISELYKSYNEQFF
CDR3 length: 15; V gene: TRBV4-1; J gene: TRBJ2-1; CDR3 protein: CASSQADGSYNEQFF
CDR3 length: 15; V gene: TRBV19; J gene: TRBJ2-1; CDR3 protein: CASSTRGPLGDEQFF
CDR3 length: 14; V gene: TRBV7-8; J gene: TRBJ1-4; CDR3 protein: CASSFGQANEKLFF
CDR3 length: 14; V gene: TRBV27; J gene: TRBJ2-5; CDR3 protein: CASSLWGFGETQYF
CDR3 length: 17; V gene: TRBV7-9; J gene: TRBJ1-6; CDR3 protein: CASSTPPGQGGNSPLHF
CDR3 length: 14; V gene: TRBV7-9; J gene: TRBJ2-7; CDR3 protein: CASSLEGLFYEQYF
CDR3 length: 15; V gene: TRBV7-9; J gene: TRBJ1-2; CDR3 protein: CASSIYDQINYGYTF
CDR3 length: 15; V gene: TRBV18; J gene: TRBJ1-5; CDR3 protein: CASSPIRASNQPQHF
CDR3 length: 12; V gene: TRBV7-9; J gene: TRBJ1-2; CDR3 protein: CASSLIMNGYTF
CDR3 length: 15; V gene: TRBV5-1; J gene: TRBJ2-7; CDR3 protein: CASSRGTGFSYEQYF
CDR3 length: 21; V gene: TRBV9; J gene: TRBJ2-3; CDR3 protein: CASSYKVGLAGGPPYTDTQYF
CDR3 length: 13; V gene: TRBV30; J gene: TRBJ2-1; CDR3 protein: CARGRGQYNEQFF
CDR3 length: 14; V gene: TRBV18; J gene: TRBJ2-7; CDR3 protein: CASSPQGESYEQYF
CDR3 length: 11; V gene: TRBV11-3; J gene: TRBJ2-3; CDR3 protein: CASSLEDTQYF
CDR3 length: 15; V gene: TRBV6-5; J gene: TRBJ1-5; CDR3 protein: CASSPGTGLNQPQHF